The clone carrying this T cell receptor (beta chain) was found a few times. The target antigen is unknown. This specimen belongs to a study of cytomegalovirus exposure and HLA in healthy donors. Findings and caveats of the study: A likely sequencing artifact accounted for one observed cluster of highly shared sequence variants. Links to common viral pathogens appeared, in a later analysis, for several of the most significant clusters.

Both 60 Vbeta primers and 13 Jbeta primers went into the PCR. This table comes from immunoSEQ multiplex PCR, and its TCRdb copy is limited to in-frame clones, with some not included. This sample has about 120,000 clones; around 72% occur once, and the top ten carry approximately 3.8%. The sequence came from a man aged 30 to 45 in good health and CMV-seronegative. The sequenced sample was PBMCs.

In DNA form, the CDR3 reads TGTGCCAGCAGTGACAGCGGGGGGGCCACAGATACGCAGTATTTT. Its protein is CASSDSGGATDTQYF. The V gene is TRBV6-4, the J gene TRBJ2-3; 10 nucleotides match TRBD2. CDR3 size: 15 residues. In germline, CDR1 is MRHNA, CDR2 SNTAGT. With V trimmed by 2 bases and J by 2 bases, 1 base remained unmatched.